A selection of T cell receptor beta chains follows, all from one sample in a study of OX40 agonist ivuxolimab in advanced cancers. Measured with immunoSEQ multiplex PCR; TCRdb has only the in-frame clones, and not every one. The sample includes tens of thousands of clones, 80% to 85% of them seen just once. The material was CD4+ or CD8+ T cells sorted from blood, obtained in a trial of the OX40 agonist ivuxolimab. Receptors originate from an adult with an advanced solid tumor such as melanoma, head and neck, liver or kidney cancer. The CDR3 runs from the conserved cysteine through the conserved F or W. The order of the fields is D gene, clone size, V gene, J gene, CDR3 DNA, CDR3 protein. A D gene is named only where the DNA matches it firmly. The listing skips clone size in some rows; elsewhere it reads once, few, many or a size class.

D: .
size: .
V: TRBV15
J: TRBJ1-6
DNA: TGTGCCACCAGCAGAGCTACCGGGACGCCCAATTCACCCCTCCACTTT
CDR3: CATSRATGTPNSPLHF

D: TRBD2
size: .
V: TRBV5-4
J: TRBJ2-5
DNA: TGTGCCAGCAGCTTTGGGCGGGGGGGCGTTAGAGAGACCCAGTACTTC
CDR3: CASSFGRGGVRETQYF

D: TRBD2
size: .
V: TRBV11-2
J: TRBJ2-7
DNA: TGTGCCAGCAGCCTTAGCGGGTACGAGCAGTACTTC
CDR3: CASSLSGYEQYF

D: TRBD1
size: .
V: TRBV5-4
J: TRBJ2-1
DNA: TGTGCCAGCAGCTTGGACCAGGGGGCGAACAATGAGCAGTTCTTC
CDR3: CASSLDQGANNEQFF

D: .
size: once
V: TRBV4-2
J: TRBJ2-7
DNA: TGTGCCAGCAGCCAAGTGAAGGGGGTCGGGGACGAGCAGTACTTC
CDR3: CASSQVKGVGDEQYF

D: TRBD2
size: .
V: TRBV7-3
J: TRBJ2-1
DNA: TGTGCCAGCAGCTCGGGGGGTTCTGTTGGGAATGAGCAGTTCTTC
CDR3: CASSSGGSVGNEQFF

D: .
size: .
V: TRBV27
J: TRBJ1-6
DNA: TGTGCCAGCAGTTCCGGCCTCATCCCCGTTTATAATTCACCCCTCCACTTT
CDR3: CASSSGLIPVYNSPLHF

D: .
size: .
V: TRBV19
J: TRBJ2-7
DNA: TGTGCCAGTTCTTCCGCAGGGGTTAACTACGAGCAGTACTTC
CDR3: CASSSAGVNYEQYF

D: .
size: .
V: TRBV27
J: TRBJ2-5
DNA: TGTGCCAGCAGTCCTCGACGGATAGCTGGAGAGACCCAGTACTTC
CDR3: CASSPRRIAGETQYF

D: .
size: .
V: TRBV18
J: TRBJ2-5
DNA: TGTGCCAGCTCAACCACTAAGCCTTTCGGGCAAGAGACCCAGTACTTC
CDR3: CASSTTKPFGQETQYF

D: .
size: once
V: TRBV15
J: TRBJ2-2
DNA: TGTGCCACCAGCAGAGAAGTTGGGGACGGGGAGCTGTTTTTT
CDR3: CATSREVGDGELFF

D: .
size: .
V: TRBV30
J: TRBJ1-2
DNA: TGTGCCTGGAGCCCCCAAGGACTCTCCTATGGCTACACCTTC
CDR3: CAWSPQGLSYGYTF

D: TRBD1
size: .
V: TRBV5-4
J: TRBJ2-3
DNA: TGTGCCAGCAGCGGGGACAGAAAAAACACAGATACGCAGTATTTT
CDR3: CASSGDRKNTDTQYF

D: .
size: .
V: TRBV6-5
J: TRBJ1-2
DNA: TGTGCCAGCAGTTACTTAAGACAGACTCATCCCTATGGCTACACCTTC
CDR3: CASSYLRQTHPYGYTF

D: TRBD1
size: .
V: TRBV19
J: TRBJ1-5
DNA: TGTGCCAGTGGGGACTGGGACAGGGGAGGTCAGCCCCAGCATTTT
CDR3: CASGDWDRGGQPQHF

D: .
size: once
V: TRBV9
J: TRBJ1-6
DNA: TGTGCCAGCAGCGTAGATGTGAAGGGCGATTCACCCCTCCACTTT
CDR3: CASSVDVKGDSPLHF

D: TRBD2
size: .
V: TRBV7-2
J: TRBJ2-3
DNA: TGTGCCAGCAGCTTACGCGGGGGGGGCACAGATACGCAGTATTTT
CDR3: CASSLRGGGTDTQYF

D: TRBD1
size: few
V: TRBV4-2
J: TRBJ1-1
DNA: TGTGCCAGCGGCAAACCGGGACAGGGGTCCCCTGAAGCTTTCTTT
CDR3: CASGKPGQGSPEAFF

D: .
size: .
V: TRBV18
J: TRBJ2-1
DNA: TGTGCCAGCTCACGACAGACAGGCTCCTACAATGAGCAGTTCTTC
CDR3: CASSRQTGSYNEQFF

D: TRBD2
size: .
V: TRBV2
J: TRBJ2-2
DNA: TGTGCCAGCAGGCCGTCTAGCGGGGAAACCGGGGAGCTGTTTTTT
CDR3: CASRPSSGETGELFF

D: .
size: .
V: TRBV11-2
J: TRBJ1-1
DNA: TGTGCCAGCAGCTCGTGGGGCACTGAAGCTTTCTTT
CDR3: CASSSWGTEAFF

D: TRBD2
size: .
V: TRBV9
J: TRBJ2-5
DNA: TGTGCCAGCAGCGCGACTAGCGGGGGGGCCCGACACGAGACCCAGTACTTC
CDR3: CASSATSGGARHETQYF

D: .
size: .
V: TRBV6-6
J: TRBJ1-4
DNA: TGTGCCAGCAGTTACTCGAAGCGGCCCTCCGATGAAAAACTGTTTTTT
CDR3: CASSYSKRPSDEKLFF

D: .
size: .
V: TRBV7-2
J: TRBJ1-2
DNA: TGTGCCAGCAGCTTAGATGCAGTCGGGTATGGCTACACCTTC
CDR3: CASSLDAVGYGYTF

D: TRBD1
size: .
V: TRBV9
J: TRBJ1-2
DNA: TGTGCCAGCAGCGACCGGGACAGGGGTAACTATGGCTACACCTTC
CDR3: CASSDRDRGNYGYTF

D: TRBD2
size: once
V: TRBV7-2
J: TRBJ2-3
DNA: TGTGCCAGCAGCTTTAGGACTAGCCAAGATACGCAGTATTTT
CDR3: CASSFRTSQDTQYF

D: .
size: .
V: TRBV9
J: TRBJ1-6
DNA: TGTGCCAGCAGCGTAGATGTCGGTAATTCACCCCTCCACTTT
CDR3: CASSVDVGNSPLHF

D: .
size: .
V: TRBV6-6
J: TRBJ2-1
DNA: TGTGCCAGCAGTTACTCGTATTTGGATTCGTACAATGAGCAGTTCTTC
CDR3: CASSYSYLDSYNEQFF

D: .
size: .
V: TRBV6-5
J: TRBJ1-4
DNA: TGTGCCAGCAGTTACCGCGACATGCGAAAACTGTTTTTT
CDR3: CASSYRDMRKLFF

D: TRBD1
size: .
V: TRBV10-3
J: TRBJ2-7
DNA: TGTGCCATCAGTGGATTACCGGGACAGACGGTCTACGAGCAGTACTTC
CDR3: CAISGLPGQTVYEQYF

D: .
size: few
V: TRBV5-1
J: TRBJ1-6
DNA: TGCGCCAGCAGAGGGTGGGATTCACCCCTCCACTTT
CDR3: CASRGWDSPLHF

D: TRBD1
size: once
V: TRBV18
J: TRBJ2-2
DNA: TGTGCCAGCTCACCACCCGGGACAGCTAACACCGGGGAGCTGTTTTTT
CDR3: CASSPPGTANTGELFF

D: .
size: .
V: TRBV28
J: TRBJ1-5
DNA: TGTGCCAGCAGTTTGTCAGGGGCTAACAATCAGCCCCAGCATTTT
CDR3: CASSLSGANNQPQHF

D: .
size: once
V: TRBV28
J: TRBJ2-3
DNA: TGTGCCAGCAGTTTGGCAGGGGCCTCCACAGATACGCAGTATTTT
CDR3: CASSLAGASTDTQYF

D: TRBD1
size: .
V: TRBV10-3
J: TRBJ2-7
DNA: TGTGCCTCCTGGACAGGGGGCGCCTACGAGCAGTACTTC
CDR3: CASWTGGAYEQYF

D: .
size: .
V: TRBV5-1
J: TRBJ2-3
DNA: TGCGCCAGCAGCGGAGACTTAGGCACAGATACGCAGTATTTT
CDR3: CASSGDLGTDTQYF

D: .
size: .
V: TRBV9
J: TRBJ2-2
DNA: TGTGCCAGCAGCGTAGAAGTGACACAAACCGGGGAGCTGTTTTTT
CDR3: CASSVEVTQTGELFF

D: .
size: .
V: TRBV7-2
J: TRBJ1-2
DNA: TGTGCCAGCAGCCAAAATACAGGGAGTGGCTACACCTTC
CDR3: CASSQNTGSGYTF

D: TRBD1
size: .
V: TRBV18
J: TRBJ1-2
DNA: TGTGCCAGCTCATCCGGGACAGGGGGCGCGTCCTATGGCTACACCTTC
CDR3: CASSSGTGGASYGYTF

D: .
size: .
V: TRBV10-3
J: TRBJ1-3
DNA: TGTGCCATCAGTGAGTCAGGGGCTGGAAACACCATATATTTT
CDR3: CAISESGAGNTIYF

D: TRBD1
size: .
V: TRBV4-1
J: TRBJ1-5
DNA: TGCGCCAGCAGCGGGGACAGGAATCAGCCCCAGCATTTT
CDR3: CASSGDRNQPQHF

D: TRBD1
size: .
V: TRBV27
J: TRBJ2-3
DNA: TGTGCCAGCAGTCGACAGGGGCCCGGGGATACGCAGTATTTT
CDR3: CASSRQGPGDTQYF

D: TRBD2
size: .
V: TRBV5-6
J: TRBJ2-5
DNA: TGTGCCAGCAGCTGGACTAGCGGATTAGAGACCCAGTACTTC
CDR3: CASSWTSGLETQYF